The 14 T cell receptor beta chains given below trace back to one sample, sequenced in a study of tumor-infiltrating lymphocytes in primary liver carcinoma. TCR beta cDNA was made from 400 to 600 ng total RNA with a constant-region primer. Each TCR beta library was derived from three nested multiplex PCR rounds that employed slightly modified ARM-PCR. PCR rounds one and two used TRBV1-TRBV30 forward primers with a C-beta reverse primer for 10 cycles each. TCRdb ran MiXCR on the multiplex PCR reads and lists one entry per CDR3 protein. There are approximately 100,000 distinct CDR3 sequences in the sample; around two thirds occur only once, and roughly 12% lies in the top ten. Unsorted bulk tissue (about 20-32 mg) underwent RNA and DNA co-extraction. The sample was liver tumor tissue from sampling region 2. Stated subset: tumor region T2, inferior pole. These receptors originate from a woman aged 55-75 years with primary liver carcinoma and hepatitis B virus infection.

At least ten counts were recorded for this clonotype. This chain links TRBV28 with TRBJ1-5; D unresolved. CDR1 is MDHEN and CDR2 is SYDVKM in the germline V gene. CDR3 size: 13 residues. Trimming removed 2 bases at V and 7 bases at J, with 9 bases between. The CDR3 is CASSLPNLQPQHF. DNA of the CDR3: TGTGCCAGCAGTTTACCCAACCTACAGCCCCAGCATTTT.

This chain uses TRBV7-3 with TRBJ2-7, with 8 bases aligning to TRBD1. Trimming at V came to 5 bases and at J to 5 bases, leaving 17 bases not matched to a gene. This CDR3 has 17 amino acids. CDR1 is SGHTA and CDR2 is FQGTGA in the germline V gene. In DNA, the CDR3 is TGTGCCAGCAGCCGGCGGGTGGGGCAGGGGGCATCCGACGAGCAGTACTTC. This translates into CASSRRVGQGASDEQYF. Based on the CDR3 plus reference TRBV7-3 and TRBJ2-7, the full variable domain is GAGVSQTPSNKVTEKGKYVELRCDPISGHTALYWYRQSLGQGPEFLIYFQGTGAADDSGLPNDRFFAVRPEGSVSTLKIQRTERGDSAVYLCASSRRVGQGASDEQYFGPGTRLTVT.

This chain uses TRBV2 with TRBJ2-6; 12 bases fit TRBD2. Trimming at V came to 6 bases and at J to 1 base, leaving 7 bases not matched to a gene. The CDR3 covers 18 residues. Germline V gives CDR1 SNHLY, CDR2 FYNNEI. The CDR3 DNA reads TGTGCCAGCAGGTTCTCTAGCGGGAGGGGGTCTGGGGCCAACGTCCTGACTTTC. This sequence encodes CASRFSSGRGSGANVLTF.

This clonotype has ten or more counts. The CDR3 here is CASSYWGAGSKQFF. For the CDR3, the DNA is TGTGCCAGCAGTTACTGGGGAGCGGGAAGTAAGCAGTTCTTC. This chain joins TRBV6-2 or TRBV6-3 and TRBJ2-1; 7 bases are a match to TRBD2. V trimming: 1 base; J trimming: 11 bases; junction bases outside the gene matches: 8. There are 14 residues in the CDR3. Per the germline V gene, CDR1 is MNHEY and CDR2 is SVGEGT.

As for this clonotype: This may stem from a read error, because a much larger clone lies one nucleotide away. As the CDR3 is not closed by the conserved phenylalanine or tryptophan, this likely results from a read error. This chain connects TRBV29-1 to TRBJ2-1; 9 bases map to TRBD2. V was pared by 3 bases and J by 8 bases, with 11 bases of the junction left unmatched. CDR1 and CDR2 from the germline V gene are SQVTM and ANQGSEA. The CDR3 is 15 residues long. CDR3 region: CSVEGSGSGSDEQFL. The CDR3, as DNA: TGCAGCGTTGAGGGGTCGGGTAGCGGGAGTGATGAGCAGTTCCTC.

In the case of this clonotype: Without the conserved terminal phenylalanine or tryptophan, this CDR3 likely stems from a read error. The chain employs TRBV6-1 and TRBJ1-2; 10 nucleotides line up with TRBD1. Germline V gene sequence: CDR1 MNHNS, CDR2 SASEGT. The V gene end was trimmed by 2 bases and the J gene end by 7 bases; junction bases not matched to a gene: 7. This CDR3 comprises 15 residues. CDR3 sequence (DNA): TGTGCCAGCAGTGAACAGACAGGGGGCACTTCTGGCTACACCTTA. Protein sequence: CASSEQTGGTSGYTL.

Turning to this clonotype: A junction boundary mismatches the germline segment, possibly from a read error. The J gene is TRBJ1-4, the V gene TRBV29-1, with D possibly TRBD1 on 6 matching bases. The CDR3 consists of 13 residues. CDR1 and CDR2 from the germline V gene are SQVTM and ANQGSEA. The CDR3 reads CSVSRGQCIGLFF. CDR3 DNA sequence: TGTAGCGTTAGCCGAGGACAGTGCATTGGACTGTTTTTT.

The V gene is TRBV11-3, the J gene TRBJ2-1, with TRBD2 identical over 10 bases. Trimming cost V 8 bases and J 12 bases; bases outside gene matches: 16. Germline assignment: CDR1 SGHNT and CDR2 YENEEA. This CDR3 is 15 amino acids long. CDR3 loop: CASALGTSGKLGQFF. In nucleotides, the CDR3 is TGTGCCAGCGCCTTAGGAACTAGCGGGAAGCTTGGGCAGTTCTTC.

This chain connects TRBV6-1 to TRBJ2-7; D is unresolved. V lost 5 bases, J lost 12 bases, and 11 bases lay in between. The V gene's germline CDR1 is MNHNS and CDR2 SASEGT. This CDR3 has 10 residues. CDR3 in DNA: TGTGCCAGCAGTTTCGACGATCGGTACTTC. Encoded protein: CASSFDDRYF.

About this clonotype: A read error is likely, as this CDR3 ends without the conserved phenylalanine or tryptophan. This chain connects TRBV6-6 to TRBJ1-1; D is unresolved. This CDR3 is built from 15 residues. Germline assignment: CDR1 MNHNY and CDR2 SVGAGI (reference sequence). The CDR3 DNA reads as TGTGCCAACAGTTACTCCGGTGAGCTGAACACTGAAGCTTTCTGT. This translates into CANSYSGELNTEAFC.

On this clonotype: At one end the junction does not follow the germline gene, possibly because of a read error. V is TRBV12-3 or TRBV12-4 and J is TRBJ1-4, with 9 positions matching TRBD1. The CDR3 consists of 15 residues. The CDR3 reads CARSPGQGTNEKLLF. In nucleotides, the CDR3 is TGTGCCAGGAGCCCGGGACAGGGTACTAATGAAAAACTGCTTTTT.

Notes on this clonotype: With a much larger clone just one base away, this may be a read error. The CDR3 bases are TGCGCCAGCAGCCAAGCTACCTCCGGGACTAGCGCCCAAGAGACCCAGTACTTC. This sequence encodes CASSQATSGTSAQETQYF. The chain is built from TRBV4-1 and TRBJ2-5; TRBD2 aligns across 10 bases. V gave up 1 base and J gave up 1 base; unmatched junction bases: 9. This CDR3 region has 18 residues. Germline V CDR1 and CDR2: MGHRA, YSYEKL.

To note about this clonotype: The junction and the germline gene differ at one end; a read error may be behind it. V gene TRBV11-3 combines with J gene TRBJ2-3, with D tentatively TRBD1 (5 bases). CDR3 size: 14 residues. Germline V CDR1 and CDR2: SGHNT, YENEEA. CDR3 DNA: TGTGCCAGTAGCTTCAGGATTAGCACAGGTACGCAGTATTTT. It yields the protein CASSFRISTGTQYF.

This clonotype showed up just a few times. An end of the junction does not agree with germline; a read error may underlie this. The V and J genes are TRBV4-1 and TRBJ2-2; D not certain. CDR1 and CDR2 from the germline V gene are MGHRA and YSYEKL. This CDR3 has 15 amino acids. CDR3 nucleotides: TGCGGCAGCAGCCAACCTACCACCCCCAGCGGGGAGCTGTTTTTT. Translated, it gives CGSSQPTTPSGELFF.